Sequencing of this T cell receptor beta chain was carried out in a study of regulatory T cells in long-lasting Graves disease. This clonotype was seen at least ten times. The sample's time point: newly diagnosed GD, antithyroid drugs for less than 3 months. The TCR library was made from RNA that had been extracted from PBMCs in TRIzol. This CDR3 is 16 amino acids long. V was clipped by 1 base and J by 3 bases; unmatched bases: 7. The V gene's germline CDR1 is LGHDT and CDR2 YNNKEL (reference sequence). Researchers made TCR beta libraries by using iRepertoire HTBI primers and running Arm-PCR on CDR3 regions. TCRdb itself ran the multiplex PCR reads through MiXCR, one entry per CDR3 protein. This sample has approximately 540,000 distinct CDR3 sequences, with around 12% found just once. This same sample was also taken into another study, of T cells in Graves' hyperthyroidism and ophthalmopathy.

V and J are TRBV3-1 and TRBJ2-7, with TRBD1 matching 9 bases. The sample consisted of peripheral blood mononuclear cells (PBMCs), taken at new diagnosis, from a patient treated with antithyroid drugs. The sequence came from a woman aged 25 to 39 with Graves disease. The DNA of the CDR3 is TGTGCCAGCAGCCAAGTGGGCGGGACAGGGAGCTACGAGCAGTACTTC. Its protein is CASSQVGGTGSYEQYF.